This TCR beta chain was captured in a study of blood T cell repertoires in COVID-19. Study as a whole: PBMCs, B-cell-depleted T cells, or T cells were the source of the cDNA or gDNA that made up the material.

Data came from immunoSEQ multiplex PCR; TCRdb stores just in-frame clones and leaves some out. The sample shows roughly 360,000 clones, less than 90% of them seen only once. Participants were aged about 18 to 95 years, lived in about two dozen US areas, and enrolled virtually. Cohort 3 donors were reported recovered after two negative PCRs, clearance, or symptom resolution. Trimming removed 3 bases from V and 2 bases from J, with 6 bases in between. Germline-derived CDR1 and CDR2 are SGHDN and FVKESK. The CDR3 length is 13 residues. Sequencing was performed on PBMCs or T cells enriched from blood (not recorded which). The chain couples TRBV14 to TRBJ2-3; perhaps TRBD1 as D (5 bases). The TCR originated in a woman between 45 and 65 years old who had recovered from COVID-19. The CDR3 loop reads CASSQGHTDTQYF. The CDR3 DNA sequence: TGTGCCAGCAGCCAGGGGCACACAGATACGCAGTATTTT.